This T cell receptor (beta chain) is from a study of human T cells and chemical hapten exposure. General study results and limits: Expanded TCRs made up significantly more big CDR3 similarity clusters than controls did. The number of TCRs over 1 in 1000 frequency stayed unchanged after DPC.

The library attached unique molecular identifiers to individual cDNA molecules. One entry per CDR3 protein, called by TCRdb with MiXCR from the RACE reads. The sample lists around 190,000 distinct CDR3 sequences, 20% to 25% seen once, with 6.7% in the top ten. This clonotype came up a few times. Its antigen is undetermined. Indicated time point: patch test 1, 2 weeks after DPC sensitization. This sample's treatment: therapeutic diphenylcyclopropenone sensitization with weekly scalp DPC. The receptor's source is a woman between 45 and 60 years old with alopecia areata. Some clones in this sample may be carry-over from other donors' samples. The sequenced sample was whole blood, obtained in connection with sensitization to the hapten diphenylcyclopropenone (DPC).

DNA for the CDR3: TGTGCCAGCAGCAAAGGGAAGGGGGGTCGTGCCGGGGAGCTGTTTTTT. It specifies CASSKGKGGRAGELFF. The gene calls are TRBV21-1 and TRBJ2-2; whether TRBD1, the table's D call, matches the DNA was not checked. TRBV21-1 represents a pseudogene. The CDR3 runs 16 residues.